This TCR beta chain was retrieved from a study of control samples from healthy donors and cancer patients. In germline, CDR1 is LNHDA, CDR2 SQIVND (reference sequence). Trimming stripped 6 bases from V and 8 bases from J, with 13 bases between. There are 13 residues in the CDR3. The table came from immunoSEQ multiplex PCR; TCRdb's copy has only in-frame clones and leaves some out. The sample has 40,000 or so clones, around 88% seen once. The sample consisted of PBMCs. The gene calls are TRBV19 and TRBJ1-4; D gene ambiguous. This TCR was sampled from a woman in her sixties or seventies with lung cancer. CDR3 residues: CASRVPAGEKLFF. The CDR3 nucleotides are TGTGCCAGTAGGGTCCCGGCCGGGGAAAAACTGTTTTTT.